This T cell receptor (beta chain) derives from a study of blood T cell repertoires in COVID-19 (dated by TCRdb to the early 2020s). Some background on the complete study: Samples from collaborators originated in the United States, Italy and Spain and spanned both the acute and convalescent phases of COVID-19. The material from the prospective study consisted of cDNA or gDNA derived from T cells, B-cell-depleted T cells, or PBMCs. The dataset comprised deeply sampled blood TCRbeta repertoires from subjects exposed to, actively infected with, or recovered from COVID-19. The repertoires were released in a freely available public database intended as a resource for research on the immune response to SARS-CoV-2. Samples were obtained from the ongoing ImmuneRACE study (first 160 participants) and from over 1,000 subjects provided by 6 global collaborators. A de-identified subject ID, COVID-19 status, age in years and sex were almost always included in the sample metadata. Where available, HLA class I and class II types were obtained from metadata supplied by the sample provider rather than from assay-based typing. General findings and caveats noted by the study authors: The amount of clinical and demographic metadata varied by source and participant and was provided uncurated.

To note about this clone: There is no known antigen for this receptor. No per-base quality is available; no much larger clone lies one base away.

From the cysteine through the phenylalanine, the CDR3 covers 15 amino acids. The retained sequence is limited to the CDR3, 45 bases, with the frame set at the first base. The germline V gene specifies SGDLS as CDR1 and YYNGEE as CDR2. V drops 0 bases and J drops 4 bases, leaving 13 bases in between. Participants in the prospective study were aged about 18 to 95 years, lived in 24 United States geographic areas, and enrolled through a virtual design. Cohort assignment in the prospective study relied on participant-reported clinical history from a screening survey and a study questionnaire. Recovered participants in ImmuneRACE Cohort 3 were defined by two consecutive negative NP/OP PCR tests, clearance by a healthcare professional, or resolution of symptoms. In the prospective study, whole blood, serum and a nasopharyngeal or oropharyngeal swab were collected from each participant by mobile phlebotomists. Prospective study participants could optionally give additional blood draws and questionnaires over an approximately 2-month period. Prospective study blood samples were shipped either frozen or at room temperature before DNA extraction.

The immunoSEQ Assay, a bias-controlled multiplex PCR, was used to amplify TCRbeta CDR3 regions from genomic DNA. Turning to the authors' computational methods: Within the assay, amplification of reference gene primers was used to estimate how many nucleated cells each sample contained. To quantify the absolute abundance of each unique TCRbeta CDR3 rearrangement, sequence reads were collapsed and filtered. Productive Simpson clonality was computed per sample as the square root of Simpson's diversity index over productive rearrangements. As stored in TCRdb, this immuneACCESS dataset retains in-frame rearrangements with V and J assigned. A fraction of the clones does not appear; measured against another copy, unresolved V genes explain less than half of the discrepancy, and the remainder lacks a known reason. V and J calls and clone size are copied from that table; D and trimming were computed from the DNA. The sample includes roughly 180,000 clones, with roughly 83% observed a single time. The ten biggest clones cover 4% to 4.5% of the sample.

In this chain, TRBV9 is recombined with TRBJ2-5; the D gene is perhaps TRBD1, from 6 matching bases. This sequence originates from a woman in her fifties or sixties who had recovered from COVID-19. The sample comprised PBMCs or T cells enriched from blood (not recorded which). The CDR3 loop reads CASSVAQGSGETQYF. The DNA sequence reads TGTGCCAGCAGCGTAGCGCAGGGGAGCGGAGAGACCCAGTACTTC.